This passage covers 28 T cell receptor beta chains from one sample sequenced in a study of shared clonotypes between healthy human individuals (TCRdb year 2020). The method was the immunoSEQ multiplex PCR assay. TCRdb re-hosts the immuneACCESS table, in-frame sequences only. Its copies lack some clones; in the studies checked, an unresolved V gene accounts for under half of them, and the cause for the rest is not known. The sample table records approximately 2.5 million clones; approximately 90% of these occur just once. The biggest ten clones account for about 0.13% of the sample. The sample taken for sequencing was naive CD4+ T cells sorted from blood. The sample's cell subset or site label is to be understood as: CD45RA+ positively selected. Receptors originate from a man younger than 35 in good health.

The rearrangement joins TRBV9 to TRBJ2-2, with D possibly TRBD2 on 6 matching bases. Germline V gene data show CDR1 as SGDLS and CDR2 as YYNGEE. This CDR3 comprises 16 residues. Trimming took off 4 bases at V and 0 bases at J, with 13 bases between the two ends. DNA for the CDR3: TGTGCCAGCAGCATCTGGGACTCCGCGAACACCGGGGAGCTGTTTTTT. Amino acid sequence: CASSIWDSANTGELFF.

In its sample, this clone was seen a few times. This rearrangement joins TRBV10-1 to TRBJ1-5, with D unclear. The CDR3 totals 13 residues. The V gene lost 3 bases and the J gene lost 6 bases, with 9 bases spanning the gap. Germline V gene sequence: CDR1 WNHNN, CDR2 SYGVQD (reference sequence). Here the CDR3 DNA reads TGCGCCAGCAGTGACGGATTGAGTCAGCCCCAGCATTTT. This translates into CASSDGLSQPQHF.

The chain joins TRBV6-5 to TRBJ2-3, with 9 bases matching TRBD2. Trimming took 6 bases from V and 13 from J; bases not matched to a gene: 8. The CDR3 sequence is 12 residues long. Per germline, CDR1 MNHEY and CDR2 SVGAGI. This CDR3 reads CASSRGTSREYF. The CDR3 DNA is TGTGCCAGCAGCCGCGGGACTAGCCGGGAGTATTTT.

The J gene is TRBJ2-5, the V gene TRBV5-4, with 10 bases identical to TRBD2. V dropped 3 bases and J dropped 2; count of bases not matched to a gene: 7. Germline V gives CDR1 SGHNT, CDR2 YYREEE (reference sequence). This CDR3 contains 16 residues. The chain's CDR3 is CASSSGAGGYQETQYF. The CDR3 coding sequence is TGTGCCAGCAGCTCCGGAGCGGGAGGGTATCAAGAGACCCAGTACTTC.

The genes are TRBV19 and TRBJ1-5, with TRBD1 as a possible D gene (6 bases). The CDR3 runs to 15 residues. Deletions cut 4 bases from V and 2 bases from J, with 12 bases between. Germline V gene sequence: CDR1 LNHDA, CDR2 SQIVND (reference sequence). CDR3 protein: CASSTVSGGNQPQHF. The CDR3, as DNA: TGTGCCAGTAGTACGGTTTCAGGGGGCAATCAGCCCCAGCATTTT.

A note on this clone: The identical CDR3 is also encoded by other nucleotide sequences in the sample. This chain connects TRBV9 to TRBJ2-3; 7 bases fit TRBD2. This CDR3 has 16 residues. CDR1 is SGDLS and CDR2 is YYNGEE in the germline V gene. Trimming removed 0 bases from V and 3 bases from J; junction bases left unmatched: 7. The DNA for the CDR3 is TGTGCCAGCAGCGTAGTAGAGGGAGGGCGTACAGATACGCAGTATTTT. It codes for CASSVVEGGRTDTQYF.

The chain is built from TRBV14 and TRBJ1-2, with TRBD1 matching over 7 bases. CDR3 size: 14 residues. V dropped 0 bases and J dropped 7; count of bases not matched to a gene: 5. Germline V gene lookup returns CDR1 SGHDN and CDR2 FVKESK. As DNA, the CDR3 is TGTGCCAGCAGCCAAGACCCCAGGGGGTCTGGCTACACCTTC. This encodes CASSQDPRGSGYTF.

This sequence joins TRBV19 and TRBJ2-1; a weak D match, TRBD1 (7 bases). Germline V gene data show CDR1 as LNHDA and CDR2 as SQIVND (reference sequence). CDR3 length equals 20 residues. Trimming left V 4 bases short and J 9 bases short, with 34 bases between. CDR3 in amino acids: CASSTHSTHRDSKDGGEQFF. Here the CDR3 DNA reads TGTGCCAGTAGTACGCACAGCACCCACCGGGACAGCAAGGACGGGGGTGAGCAGTTCTTC. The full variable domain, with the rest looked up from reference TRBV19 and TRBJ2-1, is DGGITQSPKYLFRKEGQNVTLSCEQNLNHDAMYWYRQDPGQGLRLIYYSQIVNDFQKGDIAEGYSVSREKKESFPLTVTSAQKNPTAFYLCASSTHSTHRDSKDGGEQFFGPGTRLTVL.

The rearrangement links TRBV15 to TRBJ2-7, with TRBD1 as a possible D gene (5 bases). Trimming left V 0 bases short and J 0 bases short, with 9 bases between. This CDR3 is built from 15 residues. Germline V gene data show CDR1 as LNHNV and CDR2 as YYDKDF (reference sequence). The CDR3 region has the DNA TGTGCCACCAGCAGAGATGCAGGGCTCTCCTACGAGCAGTACTTC. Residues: CATSRDAGLSYEQYF. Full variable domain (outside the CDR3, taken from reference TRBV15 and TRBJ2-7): DAMVIQNPRYQVTQFGKPVTLSCSQTLNHNVMYWYQQKSSQAPKLLFHYYDKDFNNEADTPDNFQSRRPNTSFCFLDIRSPGLGDTAMYLCATSRDAGLSYEQYFGPGTRLTVT.

Written as DNA, the CDR3 is TGCAGCGTTTCGACAGGGTCCGGGGAGCTGTTTTTT. This translates into CSVSTGSGELFF. The chain uses TRBV29-1 and TRBJ2-2; 7 bases agree with TRBD1. The CDR3 totals 12 residues. The ends lost 5 bases at V and 6 bases at J; junction bases unmatched: 3. Per the germline V gene, CDR1 is SQVTM and CDR2 is ANQGSEA.

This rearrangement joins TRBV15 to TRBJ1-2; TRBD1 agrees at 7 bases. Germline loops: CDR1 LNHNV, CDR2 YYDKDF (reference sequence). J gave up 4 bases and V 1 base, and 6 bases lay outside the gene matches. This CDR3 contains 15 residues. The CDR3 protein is CATSRGGQPPYGYTF. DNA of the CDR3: TGTGCCACCAGCAGAGGGGGACAGCCCCCCTATGGCTACACCTTC.

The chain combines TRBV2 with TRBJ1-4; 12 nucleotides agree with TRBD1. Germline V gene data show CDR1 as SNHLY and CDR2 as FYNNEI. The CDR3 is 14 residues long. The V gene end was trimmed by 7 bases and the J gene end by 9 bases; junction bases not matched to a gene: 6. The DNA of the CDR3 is TGTGCCAGCATTCCGGGACAGGGGGCCCAAAAACTGTTTTTT. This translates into CASIPGQGAQKLFF.

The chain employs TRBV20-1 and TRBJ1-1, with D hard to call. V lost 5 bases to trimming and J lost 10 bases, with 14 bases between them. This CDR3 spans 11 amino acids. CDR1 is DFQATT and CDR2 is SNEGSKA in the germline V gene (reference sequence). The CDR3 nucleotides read TGCAGTGCTCCCCTTGACCTGGTAGCTTTCTTT. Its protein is CSAPLDLVAFF.

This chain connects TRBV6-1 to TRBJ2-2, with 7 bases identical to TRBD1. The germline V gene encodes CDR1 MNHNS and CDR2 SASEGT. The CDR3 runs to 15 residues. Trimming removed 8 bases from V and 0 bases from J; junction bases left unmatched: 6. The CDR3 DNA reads TGTGCCAGCGTGTTAGGGACAGCGAACACCGGGGAGCTGTTTTTT. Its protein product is CASVLGTANTGELFF.

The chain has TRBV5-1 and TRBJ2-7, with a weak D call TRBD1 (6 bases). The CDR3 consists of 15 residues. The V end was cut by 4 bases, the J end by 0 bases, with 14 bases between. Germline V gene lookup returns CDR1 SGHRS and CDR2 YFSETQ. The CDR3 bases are TGCGCCAGCAGCCGCCCCGGGACATCCTCCTACGAGCAGTACTTC. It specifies CASSRPGTSSYEQYF.

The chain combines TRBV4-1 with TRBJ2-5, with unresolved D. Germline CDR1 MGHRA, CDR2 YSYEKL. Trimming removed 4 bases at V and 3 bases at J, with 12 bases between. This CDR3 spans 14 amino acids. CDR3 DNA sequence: TGCGCCAGCAGCCGGCTCCTATTAGAAGAGACCCAGTACTTC. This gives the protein CASSRLLLEETQYF.

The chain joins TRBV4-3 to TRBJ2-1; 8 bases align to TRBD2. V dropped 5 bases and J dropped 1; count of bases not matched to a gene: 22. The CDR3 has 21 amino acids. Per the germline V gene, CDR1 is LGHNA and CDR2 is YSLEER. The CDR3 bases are TGCGCCAGCAGCTCCAAGAGATGGACAAGCGGGAGCATTTTTTCCTACAATGAGCAGTTCTTC. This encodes CASSSKRWTSGSIFSYNEQFF.

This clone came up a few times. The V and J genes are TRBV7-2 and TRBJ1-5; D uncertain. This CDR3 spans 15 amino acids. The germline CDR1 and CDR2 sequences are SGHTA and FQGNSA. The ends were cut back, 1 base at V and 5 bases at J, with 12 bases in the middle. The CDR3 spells CASSLDTDTYQPQHF. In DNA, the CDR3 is TGTGCCAGCAGCTTAGACACGGATACCTATCAGCCCCAGCATTTT.

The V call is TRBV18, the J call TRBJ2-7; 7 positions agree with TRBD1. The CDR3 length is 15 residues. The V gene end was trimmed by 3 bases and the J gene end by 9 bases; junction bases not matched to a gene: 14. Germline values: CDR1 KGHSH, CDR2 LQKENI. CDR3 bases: TGTGCCAGCTCACCGGAGATCTACAGGGGATTGGCGCAGTACTTC. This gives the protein CASSPEIYRGLAQYF.

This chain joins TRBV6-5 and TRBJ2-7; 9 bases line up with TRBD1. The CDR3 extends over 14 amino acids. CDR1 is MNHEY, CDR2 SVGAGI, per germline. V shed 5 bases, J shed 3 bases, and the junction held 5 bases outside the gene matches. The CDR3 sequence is CASSQGQGSYEQYF. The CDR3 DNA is TGTGCCAGCAGTCAAGGACAGGGGAGCTACGAGCAGTACTTC.

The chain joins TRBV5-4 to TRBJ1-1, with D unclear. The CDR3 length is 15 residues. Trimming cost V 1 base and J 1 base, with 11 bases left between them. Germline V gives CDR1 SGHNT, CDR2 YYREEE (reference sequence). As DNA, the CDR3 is TGTGCCAGCAGCTTGAGTATTGGAGGGAACACTGAAGCTTTCTTT. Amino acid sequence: CASSLSIGGNTEAFF.

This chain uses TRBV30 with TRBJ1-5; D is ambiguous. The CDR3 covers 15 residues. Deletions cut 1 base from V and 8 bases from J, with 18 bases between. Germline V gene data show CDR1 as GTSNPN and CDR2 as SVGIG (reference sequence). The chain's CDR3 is CAWSALGYPSEPQHF. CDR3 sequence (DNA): TGTGCCTGGAGTGCGCTGGGGTACCCGAGTGAGCCCCAGCATTTT.

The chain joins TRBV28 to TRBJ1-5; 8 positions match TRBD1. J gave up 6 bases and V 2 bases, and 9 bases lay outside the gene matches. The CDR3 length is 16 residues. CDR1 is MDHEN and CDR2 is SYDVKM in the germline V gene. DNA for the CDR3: TGTGCCAGCAGTTTACTTTCAGGGGGCGGCGGTCAGCCCCAGCATTTT. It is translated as CASSLLSGGGGQPQHF.

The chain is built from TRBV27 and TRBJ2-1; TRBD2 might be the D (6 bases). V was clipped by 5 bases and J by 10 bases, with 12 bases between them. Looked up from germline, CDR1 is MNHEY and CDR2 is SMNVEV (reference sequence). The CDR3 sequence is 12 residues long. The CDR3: CASSPAGREQFF. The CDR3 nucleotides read TGTGCCAGCAGTCCCGCGGGGCGGGAGCAGTTCTTC.

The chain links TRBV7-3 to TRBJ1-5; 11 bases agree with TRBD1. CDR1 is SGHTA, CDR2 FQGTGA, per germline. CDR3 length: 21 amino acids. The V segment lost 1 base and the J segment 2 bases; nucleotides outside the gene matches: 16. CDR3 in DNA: TGTGCCAGCAGCTTAAGTGGAGCCAGTGGGACAGGGGGGTATGGCAATCAGCCCCAGCATTTT. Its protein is CASSLSGASGTGGYGNQPQHF.

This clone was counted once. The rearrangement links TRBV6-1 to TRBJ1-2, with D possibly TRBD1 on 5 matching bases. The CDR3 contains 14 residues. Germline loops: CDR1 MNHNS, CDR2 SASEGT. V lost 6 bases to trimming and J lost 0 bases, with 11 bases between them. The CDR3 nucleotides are TGTGCCAGCAGGGAATCGACAGCTAACTATGGCTACACCTTC. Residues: CASRESTANYGYTF.

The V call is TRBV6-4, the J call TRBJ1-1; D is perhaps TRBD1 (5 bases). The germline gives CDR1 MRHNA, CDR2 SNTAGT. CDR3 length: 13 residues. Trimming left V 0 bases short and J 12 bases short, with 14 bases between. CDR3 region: CASSDSWGRKTFF. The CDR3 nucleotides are TGTGCCAGCAGTGACTCATGGGGGAGGAAGACTTTCTTT.

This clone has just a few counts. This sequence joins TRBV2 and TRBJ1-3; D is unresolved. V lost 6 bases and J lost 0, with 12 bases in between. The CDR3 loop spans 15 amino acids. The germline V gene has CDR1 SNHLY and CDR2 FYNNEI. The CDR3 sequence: CASRTAGGSGNTIYF. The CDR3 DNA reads TGTGCCAGCAGGACGGCCGGAGGCTCTGGAAACACCATATATTTT. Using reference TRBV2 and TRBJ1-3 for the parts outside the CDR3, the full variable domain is EPEVTQTPSHQVTQMGQEVILRCVPISNHLYFYWYRQILGQKVEFLVSFYNNEISEKSEIFDDQFSVERPDGSNFTLKIRSTKLEDSAMYFCASRTAGGSGNTIYFGEGSWLTVV.